A selection of T cell receptor beta chains follows, all from one sample in a study of PD-L1 blockade in urothelial cancer. TCRdb keeps only in-frame clones here, not all; method: immunoSEQ multiplex PCR. The sample comprises around 130,000 clones, roughly 80% of which are singletons, and roughly 3.5% rests with the top ten. The source material was PBMCs, sampled around atezolizumab (anti-PD-L1) treatment. The receptors here all came from a man aged 50-60 years with urothelial cancer. CDR3s include the opening cysteine and the closing phenylalanine or tryptophan. A D gene is named only where the DNA matches it firmly. Some rows have no size entry. The others give once, few or many, or a class for an expanded clone.

- - TRBJ2-1 TRBV5-1 TGCGCCAGCAGCCCGGACATGGGCCCCGGAACTGAGCAGTTCTTC CASSPDMGPGTEQFF
TRBD2 - TRBJ2-5 TRBV7-7 TGTGCTAGCAGCACGGGACTAGCGGGACAAGAGACCCAGTACTTC CASSTGLAGQETQYF
- - TRBJ2-3 TRBV11-2 TGTGCCAGCAGCAACCAGGGTACTCATACGCAGTATTTT CASSNQGTHTQYF
- - TRBJ2-1 TRBV11-2 TGTGCCAGCAGCCCATTCGCTACCATTCGAGCTCAGTTCTTC CASSPFATIRAQFF
- few TRBJ2-2 TRBV6-4 TGTGCCAGCAGTGACTCACCCGGGACCGGGGAGCTGTTTTTT CASSDSPGTGELFF
- few TRBJ1-2 TRBV28 TGTGCCAGCAGTTCCCGGGGGGGCGGACCTCTGGTCTATGGCTACACCTTC CASSSRGGGPLVYGYTF
TRBD2 few TRBJ2-3 TRBV7-3 TGTGCCAGCAGCATTAATAGCGGGAAGAATACGCAGTATTTT CASSINSGKNTQYF
TRBD2 - TRBJ2-3 TRBV4-1 TGCGCCAGCAGCCGCGCGACTAGCGGCAACACAGATACGCAGTATTTT CASSRATSGNTDTQYF
TRBD1 few TRBJ2-7 TRBV6-1 TGTGCCACTGCCTGGGGACAGGGCCCCGAGCAGTACTTC CATAWGQGPEQYF
TRBD1 once TRBJ2-2 TRBV5-4 TGTGCCAGCAGCCTCAGGGGGCGGGACACCGGGGAGCTGTTTTTT CASSLRGRDTGELFF
TRBD1 - TRBJ2-5 TRBV2 TGTGCCAGCAGGGGGACAGGGGGTCGAGGAGAGACCCAGTACTTC CASRGTGGRGETQYF
TRBD2 - TRBJ2-3 TRBV9 TGTGCCAGCAGCGCGGGACTAGCGAACTGGGCAGATACGCAGTATTTT CASSAGLANWADTQYF
- - TRBJ1-5 TRBV5-1 TGCGCCAGCAGCTTGGATAGAAATCAGCCCCAGCATTTT CASSLDRNQPQHF
TRBD2 - TRBJ2-1 TRBV5-4 TGTGCCAGCAGCTTGGCCGGGATAGCGGGAGTTCTTGAGCAGTTCTTC CASSLAGIAGVLEQFF
TRBD1 once TRBJ2-1 TRBV5-1 TGCGCCAGCAGCTTGGCAACGGACAGGCCGAGCTCCTACAATGAGCAGTTCTTC CASSLATDRPSSYNEQFF
- - TRBJ1-4 TRBV7-9 TGTGCCAGCAGCTCTTTTTGGGGAGGAGATAATGAAAAACTGTTTTTT CASSSFWGGDNEKLFF
TRBD2 - TRBJ2-7 TRBV28 TGTGCCAGCAGTACCCGAATAGCGGGAGAATTCTACGAGCAGTACTTC CASSTRIAGEFYEQYF
- - TRBJ2-1 TRBV5-6 TGTGCCAGCAGCGCGCCGGGACTCAGAGATGAGCAGTTCTTC CASSAPGLRDEQFF
- - TRBJ2-3 TRBV7-9 TGTGCCAGCAGTTTGGGGGGTTGGGGGAGCCATACAGATACGCAGTATTTT CASSLGGWGSHTDTQYF
- few TRBJ2-1 TRBV9 TGTGCCAGCAGCGTAGCCCCCGTGAGCCCCTACAATGAGCAGTTCTTC CASSVAPVSPYNEQFF
TRBD1 once TRBJ2-1 TRBV19 TGTGCCAGTAGTATATTGGGACAGGGGACTATTGGGCAGTTCTTC CASSILGQGTIGQFF
- - TRBJ2-7 TRBV7-8 TGTGCCAGCAGCTTAGAGGGGGGGTACGAGCAGTACTTC CASSLEGGYEQYF
TRBD1 - TRBJ1-5 TRBV11-2 TGTGCCAGCAGCTTTTTGCGGGACAGGGTTAGCAATCAGCCCCAGCATTTT CASSFLRDRVSNQPQHF
TRBD1 - TRBJ1-3 TRBV7-3 TGTGCCAGCAGCCCGGACAGGGGGAGTAGCACTGGAAACACCATATATTTT CASSPDRGSSTGNTIYF
- - TRBJ1-6 TRBV7-9 TGTGCCAGCATCCGAGACACAGGGTGGAATTCACCCCTCCACTTT CASIRDTGWNSPLHF
TRBD1 - TRBJ1-2 TRBV6-5 TGTGCCAGCAGGGAAACTACAGGGGAGAACTATGGCTACACCTTC CASRETTGENYGYTF
- - TRBJ2-7 TRBV14 TGTGCCAGCAGTCCACAGAACTACGAGCAGTACTTC CASSPQNYEQYF
TRBD1 - TRBJ1-4 TRBV5-5 TGTGCCAGCAGCTTGGGACAGGGAGGCGAAAAACTGTTTTTT CASSLGQGGEKLFF
- - TRBJ1-5 TRBV11-2 TGTGCCAGCAGCTTAGAAGGTTTGCAGGGGATGGGCAATCAGCCCCAGCATTTT CASSLEGLQGMGNQPQHF
- - TRBJ1-1 TRBV27 TGTGCCAGCAGTCTATACCCCGGGGGAGGGACTGAAGCTTTCTTT CASSLYPGGGTEAFF
TRBD2 - TRBJ2-3 TRBV10-3 TGTGCCATCAGTCCCCTAGCGGGCAGTAACGCAGATACGCAGTATTTT CAISPLAGSNADTQYF
- - TRBJ2-7 TRBV27 TGTGCCAGCAGCAGGACACGTTACGAGCAGTACTTC CASSRTRYEQYF
TRBD2 once TRBJ2-5 TRBV6-6 TGTGCCAGCAGTTACTCGATAGCGGGAGGTGGGGAGACCCAGTACTTC CASSYSIAGGGETQYF
- - TRBJ2-3 TRBV18 TGTGCCAGCTCACCCGGGACAGATACGCAGTATTTT CASSPGTDTQYF
TRBD1 few TRBJ1-5 TRBV9 TGTGCCAGCAACCGGGGGGGACAGGGGGACCAGCCCCAGCATTTT CASNRGGQGDQPQHF
- once TRBJ1-2 TRBV10-3 TGTGCCATCAGTACCGACAGGAGTTATGGCTACACCTTC CAISTDRSYGYTF
TRBD2 - TRBJ2-7 TRBV9 TGTGCCAGCAGCGTAGCTACTAGCGGGAGCCCTATGGGGTACGAGCAGTACTTC CASSVATSGSPMGYEQYF
- - TRBJ1-3 TRBV18 TGTGCCAGCTCACCCTTGGGCCTCCGGGAGGCAAACACCATATATTTT CASSPLGLREANTIYF
TRBD2 - TRBJ2-1 TRBV6-6 TGTGCCAGCAGTCAACTACTAGCGGGAGAGGGGGAGCAGTTCTTC CASSQLLAGEGEQFF
- - TRBJ2-1 TRBV5-1 TGCGCCAGCAGCTTGTACCAGGGTTCAGGCAATGAGCAGTTCTTC CASSLYQGSGNEQFF
TRBD2 - TRBJ2-3 TRBV5-4 TGTGCCAGCAGCAGCGGGACTAGCGGGAGCACAGATACGCAGTATTTT CASSSGTSGSTDTQYF
- once TRBJ2-7 TRBV21-1 TGTGCCAGCATCGGACAGGGGGCCCCCTACGAGCAGTACTTC CASIGQGAPYEQYF
- few TRBJ1-1 TRBV7-8 TGTGCCAGCAGCGCAACAGTGAACACTGAAGCTTTCTTT CASSATVNTEAFF
- - TRBJ2-1 TRBV18 TGTGCCAGCTCACATGCTAGCTTTGTGGACAATGAGCAGTTCTTC CASSHASFVDNEQFF
- - TRBJ1-2 TRBV18 TGTGCCAGCTCACCAACTCCGGGGATAATCACCGACCTCTATGGCTACACCTTC CASSPTPGIITDLYGYTF
TRBD1 - TRBJ2-5 TRBV7-9 TGTGCCAGCAGCTTATTACAGGGGGTCCAAGAGACCCAGTACTTC CASSLLQGVQETQYF
- - TRBJ2-1 TRBV7-2 TGTGCCAGCAGGCGGCGGGGGCCCTACAATGAGCAGTTCTTC CASRRRGPYNEQFF